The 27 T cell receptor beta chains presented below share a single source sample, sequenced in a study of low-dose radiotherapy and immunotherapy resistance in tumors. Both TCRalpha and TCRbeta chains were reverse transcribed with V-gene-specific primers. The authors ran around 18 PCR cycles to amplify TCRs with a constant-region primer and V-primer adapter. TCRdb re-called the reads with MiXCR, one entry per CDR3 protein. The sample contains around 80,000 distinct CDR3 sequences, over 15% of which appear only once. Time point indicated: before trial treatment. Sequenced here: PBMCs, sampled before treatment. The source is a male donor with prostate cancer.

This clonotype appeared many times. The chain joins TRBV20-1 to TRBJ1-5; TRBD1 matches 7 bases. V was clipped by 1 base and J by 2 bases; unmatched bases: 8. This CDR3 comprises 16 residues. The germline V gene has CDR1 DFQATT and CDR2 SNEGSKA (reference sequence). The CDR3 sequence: CSARVVGGQRNQPQHF. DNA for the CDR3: TGCAGTGCTAGAGTAGTCGGGGGACAGCGCAATCAGCCCCAGCATTTT.

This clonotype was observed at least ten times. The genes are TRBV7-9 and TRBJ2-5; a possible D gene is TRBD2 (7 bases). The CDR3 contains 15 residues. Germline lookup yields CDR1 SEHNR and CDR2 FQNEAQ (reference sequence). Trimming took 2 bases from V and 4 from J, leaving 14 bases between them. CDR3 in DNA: TGTGCCAGCAGCTTACGGGGGGCGACCGGAGAGACCCAGTACTTC. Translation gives CASSLRGATGETQYF. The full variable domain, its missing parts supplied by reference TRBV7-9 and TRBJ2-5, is DTGVSQNPRHKITKRGQNVTFRCDPISEHNRLYWYRQTLGQGPEFLTYFQNEAQLEKSRLLSDRFSAERPKGSFSTLEIQRTEQGDSAMYLCASSLRGATGETQYFGPGTRLLVL.

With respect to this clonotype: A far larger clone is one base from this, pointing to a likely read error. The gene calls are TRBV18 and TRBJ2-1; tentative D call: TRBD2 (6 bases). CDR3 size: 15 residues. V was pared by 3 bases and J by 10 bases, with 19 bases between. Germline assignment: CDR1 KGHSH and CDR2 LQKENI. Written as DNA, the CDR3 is TGTGCCAGCTCACCGGGGAGGCGGACACTCTACGAGCAGTTCTTC. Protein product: CASSPGRRTLYEQFF.

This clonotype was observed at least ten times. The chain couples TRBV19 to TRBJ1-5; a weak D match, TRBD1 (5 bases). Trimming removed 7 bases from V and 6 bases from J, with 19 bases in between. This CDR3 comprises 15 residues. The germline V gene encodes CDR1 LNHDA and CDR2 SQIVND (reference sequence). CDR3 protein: CASKKDHSQGQPQHF. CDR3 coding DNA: TGTGCCAGTAAAAAAGACCATTCGCAGGGTCAGCCCCAGCATTTT.

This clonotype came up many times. The CDR3 here is CASRARGRVTQYF. The CDR3 DNA sequence: TGTGCCAGCCGAGCCAGGGGGCGAGTGACCCAGTACTTC. The V and J genes are TRBV7-9 and TRBJ2-5; 8 bases are a match to TRBD1. V was pared by 8 bases and J by 7 bases, with 9 bases of the junction left unmatched. From germline, CDR1 is SEHNR and CDR2 FQNEAQ (reference sequence). This CDR3 has 13 amino acids.

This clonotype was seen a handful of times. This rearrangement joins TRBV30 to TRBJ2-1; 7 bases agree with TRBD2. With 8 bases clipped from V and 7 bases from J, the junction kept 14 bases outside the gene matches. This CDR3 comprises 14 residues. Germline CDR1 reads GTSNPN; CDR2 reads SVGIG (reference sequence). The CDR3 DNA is TGTGCCAGGGAGGGACTCTGGGGGGGGAATGAGCAGTTCTTC. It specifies CAREGLWGGNEQFF.

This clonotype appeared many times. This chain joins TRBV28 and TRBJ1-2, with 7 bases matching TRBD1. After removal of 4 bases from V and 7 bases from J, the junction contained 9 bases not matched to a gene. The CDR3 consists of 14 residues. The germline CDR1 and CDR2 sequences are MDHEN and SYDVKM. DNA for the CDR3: TGTGCCAGCAGTTCAAGGACAGGAAGCGGTGGCTACACCTTC. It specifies CASSSRTGSGGYTF.

The DNA of the CDR3 is TGCGCCAGCAGTCATAACACCGGAGGACTAGCGGGAATGGGGAGGTGTTTTTTT. Translation: CASSHNTGGLAGMGRCFF. This chain links TRBV23-1 with TRBJ2-2; 12 bases map to TRBD2. TRBV23-1 is an open reading frame whose function is uncertain. This CDR3 contains 18 residues. V was clipped by 3 bases and J by 17 bases; unmatched bases: 22.

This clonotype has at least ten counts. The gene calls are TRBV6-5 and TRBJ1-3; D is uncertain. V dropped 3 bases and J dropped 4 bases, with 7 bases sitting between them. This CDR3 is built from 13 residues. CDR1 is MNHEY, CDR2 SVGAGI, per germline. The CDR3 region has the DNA TGTGCCAGCAGTTATGAGGGAGGAAACACCATATATTTT. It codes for CASSYEGGNTIYF.

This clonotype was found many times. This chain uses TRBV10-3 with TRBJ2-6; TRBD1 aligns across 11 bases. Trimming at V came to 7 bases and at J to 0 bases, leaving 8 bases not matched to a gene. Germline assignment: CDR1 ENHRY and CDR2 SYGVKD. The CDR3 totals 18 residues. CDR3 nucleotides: TGTGCCATCAATAAACGGGACAGGGGGGACTCTGGGGCCAACGTCCTGACTTTC. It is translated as CAINKRDRGDSGANVLTF.

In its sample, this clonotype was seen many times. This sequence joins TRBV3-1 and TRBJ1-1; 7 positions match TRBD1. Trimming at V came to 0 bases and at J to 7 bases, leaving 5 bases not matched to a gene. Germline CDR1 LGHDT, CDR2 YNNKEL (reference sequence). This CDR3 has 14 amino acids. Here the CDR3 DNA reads TGTGCCAGCAGCCAAGAGCACAGGGGATATGAAGCTTTCTTT. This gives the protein CASSQEHRGYEAFF.

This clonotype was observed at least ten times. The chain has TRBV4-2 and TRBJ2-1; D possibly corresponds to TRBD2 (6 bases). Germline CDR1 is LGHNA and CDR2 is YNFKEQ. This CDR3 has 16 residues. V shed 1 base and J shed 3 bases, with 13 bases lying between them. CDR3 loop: CASSQGAGGIYNEQFF. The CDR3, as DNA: TGTGCCAGCAGCCAAGGGGCGGGCGGGATCTACAATGAGCAGTTCTTC.

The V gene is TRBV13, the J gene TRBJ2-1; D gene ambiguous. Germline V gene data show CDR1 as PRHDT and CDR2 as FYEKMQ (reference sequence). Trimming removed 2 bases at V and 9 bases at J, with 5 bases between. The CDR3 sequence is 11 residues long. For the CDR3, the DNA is TGTGCCAGCAGCTTACATGGTGAGCAGTTCTTC. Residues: CASSLHGEQFF.

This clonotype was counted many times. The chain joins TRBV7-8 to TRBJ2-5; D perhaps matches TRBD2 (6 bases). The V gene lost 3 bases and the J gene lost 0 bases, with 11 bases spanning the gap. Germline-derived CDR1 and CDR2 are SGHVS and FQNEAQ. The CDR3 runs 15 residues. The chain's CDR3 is CASSFSWGDQETQYF. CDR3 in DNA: TGTGCCAGCAGCTTTTCCTGGGGGGACCAAGAGACCCAGTACTTC.

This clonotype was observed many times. Written as DNA, the CDR3 is TGTGCCAGCAGCGTGGCGCCCTCGGGCGATCAGCCCCAGCATTTT. This codes for CASSVAPSGDQPQHF. This chain connects TRBV9 to TRBJ1-5, with D unclear. This CDR3 is 15 amino acids long. In germline, CDR1 is SGDLS, CDR2 YYNGEE. The ends were cut back, 2 bases at V and 5 bases at J, with 14 bases in the middle.

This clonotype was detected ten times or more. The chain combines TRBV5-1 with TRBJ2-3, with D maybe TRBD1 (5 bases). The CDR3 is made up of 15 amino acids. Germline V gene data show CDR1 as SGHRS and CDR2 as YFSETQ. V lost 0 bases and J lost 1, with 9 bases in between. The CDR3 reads CASSLGQPGTDTQYF. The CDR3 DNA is TGCGCCAGCAGCTTGGGACAGCCGGGCACAGATACGCAGTATTTT.

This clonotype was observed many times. Written as DNA, the CDR3 is TGTGCCAGCAGCGTGGGGGGTGATTTGAACAATGAGCAGTTCTTC. It translates to CASSVGGDLNNEQFF. The chain links TRBV9 to TRBJ2-1; tentative D call: TRBD2 (6 bases). CDR3 size: 15 residues. CDR1 and CDR2 from the germline V gene are SGDLS and YYNGEE. V lost 2 bases and J lost 5, with 14 bases in between.

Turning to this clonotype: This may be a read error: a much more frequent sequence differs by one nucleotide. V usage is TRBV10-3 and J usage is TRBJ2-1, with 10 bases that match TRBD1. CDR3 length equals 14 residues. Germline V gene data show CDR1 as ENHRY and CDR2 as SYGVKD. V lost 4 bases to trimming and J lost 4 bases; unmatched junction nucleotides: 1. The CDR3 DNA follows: TGTGCCATCAGTGCGGGACAGGGGTACAATGAGCAGTTCTTC. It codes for CAISAGQGYNEQFF.

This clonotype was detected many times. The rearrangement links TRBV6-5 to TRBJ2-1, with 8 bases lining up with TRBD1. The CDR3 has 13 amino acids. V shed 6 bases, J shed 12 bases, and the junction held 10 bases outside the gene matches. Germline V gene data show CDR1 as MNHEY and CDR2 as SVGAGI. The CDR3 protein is CASRRTGSEGQFF. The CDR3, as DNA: TGTGCCAGCAGGCGGACAGGGTCGGAGGGGCAGTTCTTC.

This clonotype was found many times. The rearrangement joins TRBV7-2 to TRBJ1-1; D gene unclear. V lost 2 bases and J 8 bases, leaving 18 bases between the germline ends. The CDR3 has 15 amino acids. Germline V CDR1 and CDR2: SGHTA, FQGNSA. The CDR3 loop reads CASSLYAAVGNEAFF. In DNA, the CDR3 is TGTGCCAGCAGCTTATACGCGGCCGTAGGGAACGAAGCTTTCTTT.

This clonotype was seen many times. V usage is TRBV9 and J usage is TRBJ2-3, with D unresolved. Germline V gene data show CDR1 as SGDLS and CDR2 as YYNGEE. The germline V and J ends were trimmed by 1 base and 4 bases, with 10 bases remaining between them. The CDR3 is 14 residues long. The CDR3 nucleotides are TGTGCCAGCAGCGTAAAACCAATCCCAGATACGCAGTATTTT. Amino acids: CASSVKPIPDTQYF.

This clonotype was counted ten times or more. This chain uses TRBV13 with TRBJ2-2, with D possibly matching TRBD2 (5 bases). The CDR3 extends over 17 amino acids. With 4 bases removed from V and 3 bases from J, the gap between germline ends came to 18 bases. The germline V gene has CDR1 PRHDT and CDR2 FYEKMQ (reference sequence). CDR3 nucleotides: TGTGCCAGCAGCTCAACGGGGAATACCGTGGACACCGGGGAGCTGTTTTTT. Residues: CASSSTGNTVDTGELFF.

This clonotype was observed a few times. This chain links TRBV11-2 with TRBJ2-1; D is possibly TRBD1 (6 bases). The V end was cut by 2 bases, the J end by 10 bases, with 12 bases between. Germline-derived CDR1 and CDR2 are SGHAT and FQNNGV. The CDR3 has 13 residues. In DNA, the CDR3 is TGTGCCAGCAGCTTACAGGGGACCTACGAGCAGTTCTTC. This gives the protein CASSLQGTYEQFF.

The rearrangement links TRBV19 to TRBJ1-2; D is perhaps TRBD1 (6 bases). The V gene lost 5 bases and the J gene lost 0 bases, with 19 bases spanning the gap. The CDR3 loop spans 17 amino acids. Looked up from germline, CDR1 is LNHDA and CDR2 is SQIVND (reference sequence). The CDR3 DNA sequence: TGTGCCAGTAGTCCCGACAGGAAACAAGCAACTAACTATGGCTACACCTTC. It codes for CASSPDRKQATNYGYTF.

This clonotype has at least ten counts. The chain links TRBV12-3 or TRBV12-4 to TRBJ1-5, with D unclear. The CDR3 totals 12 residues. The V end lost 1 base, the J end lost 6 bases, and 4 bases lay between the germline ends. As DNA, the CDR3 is TGTGCCAGCAGTTTAGTTCCTCAGCCCCAGCATTTT. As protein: CASSLVPQPQHF.

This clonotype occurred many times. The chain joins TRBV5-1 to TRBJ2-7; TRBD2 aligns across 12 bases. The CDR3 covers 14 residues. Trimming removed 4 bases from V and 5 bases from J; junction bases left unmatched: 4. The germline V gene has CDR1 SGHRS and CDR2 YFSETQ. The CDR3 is CASSRTSGADEQYF. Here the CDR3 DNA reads TGCGCCAGCAGCCGGACTAGCGGGGCCGACGAGCAGTACTTC.

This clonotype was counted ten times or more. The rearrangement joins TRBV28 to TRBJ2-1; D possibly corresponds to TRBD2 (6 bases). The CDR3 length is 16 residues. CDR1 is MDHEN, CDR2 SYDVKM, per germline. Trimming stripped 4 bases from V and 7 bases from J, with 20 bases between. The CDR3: CASSSSTSYRGNEQFF. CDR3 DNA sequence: TGTGCCAGCAGTTCCTCGACATCTTACCGGGGGAATGAGCAGTTCTTC.